This T cell receptor (beta chain) was profiled in a study of blood T cell repertoires in COVID-19. In the authors' methods: How many nucleated cells were present was estimated from reference gene primer amplification. Generated by immunoSEQ multiplex PCR, the TCRdb table keeps only in-frame clones and is missing some. V, J and clone size derive from that table, while D and trimming were established from the DNA sequence. Here the sample spans hundreds of thousands of clones, about 83% being singletons. Germline loops: CDR1 SEHNR, CDR2 FQNEAQ (reference sequence). The CDR3 length is 12 residues. The germline V and J ends were trimmed by 3 bases and 6 bases, with 8 bases remaining between them. Cohort 3 donors counted as recovered after two negative PCRs, clearance, or resolved symptoms. In its sample, this clone was seen once.

This clonotype was obtained from a woman in her 50s who had recovered from COVID-19. The chain has TRBV7-9 and TRBJ1-1; D unclear. Material: PBMCs or T cells enriched from blood (not recorded which). The CDR3 reads CASSFEFAEAFF. CDR3 nucleotide sequence: TGTGCCAGCAGCTTCGAGTTTGCTGAAGCTTTCTTT. The variable domain in full, with the rest retrieved from reference TRBV7-9 and TRBJ1-1, is DTGVSQNPRHKITKRGQNVTFRCDPISEHNRLYWYRQTLGQGPEFLTYFQNEAQLEKSRLLSDRFSAERPKGSFSTLEIQRTEQGDSAMYLCASSFEFAEAFFGQGTRLTVV.